Below are 25 T cell receptor beta chains sequenced from a single sample in a study of read filtering for tumor transcriptome and immune sequencing. Molecular barcoded adaptors covering alpha/delta and beta/gamma chains were used on 400 ng RNA. TCRdb itself ran the reads through MiXCR, one entry per CDR3 protein. The sample has 130,000 or so distinct CDR3 sequences; 13% are singletons. The specimen was a population of CD138-negative cells sorted from bone marrow. Source of these receptors: a donor at least 40 years old with multiple myeloma.

This clonotype was observed at least ten times. The chain is built from TRBV18 and TRBJ2-1; possibly TRBD2 for D (5 bases). V was shortened by 11 bases and J by 2 bases, with 19 bases between the two germline ends. Per germline, CDR1 KGHSH and CDR2 LQKENI. The CDR3 is 15 residues long. The CDR3 bases are TGTGCCTCCCTTGCCGGGGTGGGAGCCTACAATGAGCAGTTCTTC. Translation: CASLAGVGAYNEQFF.

The chain has TRBV24-1 and TRBJ2-2; TRBD1 matches at 9 bases. Germline V gene lookup returns CDR1 KGHDR and CDR2 SFDVKD. The V and J ends lost 3 bases and 4 bases, in that order; junction bases with no gene match: 8. The CDR3 has 17 residues. The CDR3 bases are TGTGCCACCAGTGATCCACAGGGGGCAGTCAGCACCGGGGAGCTGTTTTTT. Its protein product is CATSDPQGAVSTGELFF.

The chain combines TRBV29-1 with TRBJ2-1; 15 bases fit TRBD2. CDR3 length equals 15 residues. Unmatched junction bases numbered 7, after V lost 5 bases and J lost 8 bases. Germline CDR1 is SQVTM and CDR2 is ANQGSEA. The CDR3 nucleotides read TGCAGCGTTCCCTCCGGACTAGCGGGAGGGGATGAGCAGTTCTTC. Residues: CSVPSGLAGGDEQFF.

In this sample, this clonotype turned up a few times. The rearrangement joins TRBV6-2 or TRBV6-3 to TRBJ2-1; 9 nucleotides align to TRBD2. Looked up from germline, CDR1 is MNHEY and CDR2 is SVGEGT. Trimming took 5 bases from V and 0 from J; bases not matched to a gene: 5. There are 16 residues in the CDR3. Here the CDR3 DNA reads TGTGCCAGCAGTACCCATAGCGGGGGCTCCTACAATGAGCAGTTCTTC. Amino acid sequence: CASSTHSGGSYNEQFF.

This clonotype was counted between two and nine times. V is TRBV5-1 and J is TRBJ1-5; a weak D match, TRBD1 (6 bases). Germline V lookup: CDR1 SGHRS, CDR2 YFSETQ. V was cut by 0 bases and J by 0 bases, with 7 bases left in between. CDR3 length: 15 residues. CDR3 sequence: CASSLVGASNQPQHF. The CDR3, as DNA: TGCGCCAGCAGCTTGGTGGGGGCTAGCAATCAGCCCCAGCATTTT.

Only a few counts were recorded for this clonotype. One junction end does not reproduce the germline sequence, and a read error may be involved. The chain carries TRBV29-1 and TRBJ1-1, with D uncertain. The CDR3 totals 12 residues. CDR1 is SQVTM, CDR2 ANQGSEA, per germline. CDR3 region: CSVAWGATKAFF. The DNA of the CDR3 is TGCAGCGTTGCCTGGGGTGCCACTAAAGCTTTCTTT.

V and J are TRBV6-5 and TRBJ2-2; maybe TRBD1 (6 bases). With 0 bases removed from V and 4 bases from J, the gap between germline ends came to 9 bases. Per germline, CDR1 MNHEY and CDR2 SVGAGI. The CDR3 totals 15 residues. CDR3 protein: CASSYSDSVTGELFF. The CDR3 nucleotides are TGTGCCAGCAGTTACTCGGACAGCGTCACCGGGGAGCTGTTTTTT.

This clonotype was found many times. This chain connects TRBV6-2 or TRBV6-3 to TRBJ2-7; perhaps D is TRBD1 or TRBD2 (7 bases each). With 5 bases removed from V and 6 bases from J, the gap between germline ends came to 11 bases. This CDR3 spans 12 amino acids. CDR1 and CDR2 from the germline V gene are MNHEY and SVGEGT. The CDR3 coding sequence is TGTGCCAGCAGTAGCGGGACAGCCGAGCAGTACTTC. It yields the protein CASSSGTAEQYF.

This clonotype appeared many times. This sequence joins TRBV7-9 and TRBJ2-3, with TRBD2 matching over 7 bases. The CDR3 totals 17 residues. Germline values: CDR1 SEHNR, CDR2 FQNEAQ (reference sequence). V shed 0 bases, J shed 0 bases, and the junction held 6 bases outside the gene matches. In nucleotides, the CDR3 is TGTGCCAGCAGCTTAGCCCTAGCGGCAACAAGCACAGATACGCAGTATTTT. This sequence encodes CASSLALAATSTDTQYF. Filled out from reference TRBV7-9 and TRBJ2-3, the complete variable domain reads DTGVSQNPRHKITKRGQNVTFRCDPISEHNRLYWYRQTLGQGPEFLTYFQNEAQLEKSRLLSDRFSAERPKGSFSTLEIQRTEQGDSAMYLCASSLALAATSTDTQYFGPGTRLTVL.

This clonotype showed up many times. The chain is built from TRBV20-1 and TRBJ1-2, with 8 bases matching TRBD1. The germline gives CDR1 DFQATT, CDR2 SNEGSKA (reference sequence). The CDR3 has 14 amino acids. V dropped 0 bases and J dropped 2; count of bases not matched to a gene: 2. The CDR3 DNA reads TGCAGTGCTAGAGATCACAGGGGGAACTATGGCTACACCTTC. Its protein product is CSARDHRGNYGYTF.

The gene calls are TRBV27 and TRBJ2-1; 8 bases map to TRBD2. V was clipped by 8 bases and J by 2 bases; unmatched bases: 5. CDR3 length: 14 amino acids. Looked up from germline, CDR1 is MNHEY and CDR2 is SMNVEV (reference sequence). CDR3 sequence reads: CASRGGSPYNEQFF. For the CDR3, the DNA is TGTGCCAGCCGGGGGGGGAGCCCCTACAATGAGCAGTTCTTC.

This clonotype was picked up many times. The CDR3 protein is CSASSGTRGAEQYF. The CDR3 region has the DNA TGCAGTGCAAGCTCCGGGACTAGGGGTGCTGAGCAGTACTTC. The chain carries TRBV20-1 and TRBJ2-7; TRBD2 matches at 8 bases. The germline V gene encodes CDR1 DFQATT and CDR2 SNEGSKA (reference sequence). V gave up 6 bases and J gave up 7 bases; unmatched junction bases: 14. CDR3 length equals 14 residues.

This clonotype was counted a few times. A junction boundary mismatches the germline segment, possibly from a read error. The chain carries TRBV5-4 and TRBJ2-3; 8 bases line up with TRBD1. Germline CDR1 reads SGHNT; CDR2 reads YYREEE (reference sequence). There are 17 residues in the CDR3. CDR3 nucleotides: TGTGCCAGCAGCTTGGGGCCAGGGGGCTTCAACACAGATACGCAGTGTTTT. This codes for CASSLGPGGFNTDTQCF.

This clonotype was seen ten or more times. This chain connects TRBV29-1 to TRBJ2-7; D is possibly TRBD1 (8 bases). The CDR3 runs 14 residues. With 5 bases removed from V and 0 bases from J, the gap between germline ends came to 14 bases. The germline CDR1 and CDR2 sequences are SQVTM and ANQGSEA. CDR3 nucleotide sequence: TGCAGCGTTACAGGGGGGGATTACTCCTACGAGCAGTACTTC. It yields the protein CSVTGGDYSYEQYF.

With respect to this clonotype: A read error is possible here, since a much larger clone lies one base away. The CDR3 loop reads CASSGGFSTGELFF. The CDR3 coding sequence is TGTGCCAGCAGTGGCGGCTTCTCCACCGGGGAGCTGTTTTTT. This chain joins TRBV6-6 and TRBJ2-2; unclear D gene. The V gene lost 5 bases and the J gene lost 4 bases, with 11 bases spanning the gap. CDR3 size: 14 residues. Per germline, CDR1 MNHNY and CDR2 SVGAGI (reference sequence).

This clonotype was observed many times. The J gene is TRBJ2-6, the V gene TRBV5-1; the match to TRBD1 covers 10 bases. V lost 4 bases and J lost 8; bases outside the gene matches: 9. Germline CDR1 SGHRS, CDR2 YFSETQ. The CDR3 consists of 16 residues. This CDR3 reads CASSLGQGGTTNVLTF. The CDR3 region has the DNA TGCGCCAGCAGCCTAGGACAGGGGGGAACGACCAACGTCCTGACTTTC. Complete variable domain (other parts from reference TRBV5-1 and TRBJ2-6): KAGVTQTPRYLIKTRGQQVTLSCSPISGHRSVSWYQQTPGQGLQFLFEYFSETQRNKGNFPGRFSGRQFSNSRSEMNVSTLELGDSALYLCASSLGQGGTTNVLTFGAGSRLTVL.

Ten or more counts support this clonotype. This rearrangement joins TRBV7-3 to TRBJ2-2; D not certain. CDR1 and CDR2 (germline): SGHTA, FQGTGA. The germline V and J ends were trimmed by 5 bases and 2 bases, with 21 bases remaining between them. The CDR3 consists of 18 residues. As DNA, the CDR3 is TGTGCCAGCAGCCCCCGCCCCATTCAAGTAACCAACACCGGGGAGCTGTTTTTT. Translation: CASSPRPIQVTNTGELFF.

This clonotype was seen ten or more times. The chain employs TRBV5-1 and TRBJ1-5; D remains unclear. The CDR3 is made up of 13 amino acids. Trimming removed 0 bases from V and 4 bases from J, with 5 bases in between. Germline CDR1 reads SGHRS; CDR2 reads YFSETQ. In DNA, the CDR3 is TGCGCCAGCAGCTTGGAGCGGAATCAGCCCCAGCATTTT. This sequence encodes CASSLERNQPQHF.

This clonotype was recorded many times. The genes are TRBV9 and TRBJ2-3; perhaps TRBD2 as D (6 bases). The V end lost 2 bases, the J end lost 3 bases, and 13 bases lay between the germline ends. This CDR3 is built from 15 residues. Germline lookup yields CDR1 SGDLS and CDR2 YYNGEE. The CDR3 nucleotides read TGTGCCAGCAGCGTGGGGACTGGGACGACAGATACGCAGTATTTT. It codes for CASSVGTGTTDTQYF.

This clonotype was counted between two and nine times. This CDR3 is CASGRDGRTYEQYF. CDR3 coding DNA: TGTGCCAGCGGGCGGGACGGAAGAACCTACGAGCAGTACTTC. The chain joins TRBV2 to TRBJ2-7; D perhaps matches TRBD2 (6 bases). The germline V and J ends were trimmed by 8 bases and 2 bases, with 16 bases remaining between them. This CDR3 has 14 residues. Germline V gives CDR1 SNHLY, CDR2 FYNNEI.

This clonotype was observed a few times. The V and J genes are TRBV19 and TRBJ2-3, with 12 bases that match TRBD2. The V segment lost 7 bases and the J segment 5 bases; nucleotides outside the gene matches: 7. The CDR3 spans 15 residues. The V gene's germline CDR1 is LNHDA and CDR2 SQIVND (reference sequence). The CDR3 region is CASKLAGGPGDTQYF. The CDR3, as DNA: TGTGCCAGTAAGCTAGCGGGAGGGCCTGGAGATACGCAGTATTTT.

Ten or more counts support this clonotype. The rearrangement links TRBV29-1 to TRBJ2-7, with 10 positions matching TRBD2. Germline values: CDR1 SQVTM, CDR2 ANQGSEA. The CDR3 length is 15 residues. The V gene end was trimmed by 3 bases and the J gene end by 4 bases; junction bases not matched to a gene: 9. The CDR3 spells CSVELGLAGVYEQYF. The CDR3 nucleotides read TGCAGCGTTGAGTTAGGGCTAGCGGGAGTGTACGAGCAGTACTTC.

This clonotype was seen repeatedly, ten times or more. The rearrangement uses TRBV3-1 and TRBJ2-7; 11 bases fit TRBD2. Germline CDR1 is LGHDT and CDR2 is YNNKEL (reference sequence). There are 14 residues in the CDR3. V was clipped by 1 base and J by 6 bases; unmatched bases: 2. The CDR3: CASSQVLAGGEQYF. CDR3 DNA: TGTGCCAGCAGCCAAGTCCTAGCGGGAGGCGAGCAGTACTTC.

There are many counts of this clonotype. The V call is TRBV20-1, the J call TRBJ2-5; possibly TRBD2 for D (6 bases). Trimming shortened V by 5 bases and J by 5 bases, and 15 bases separated the two germline ends. Germline CDR1 reads DFQATT; CDR2 reads SNEGSKA (reference sequence). The CDR3 spans 13 residues. In DNA form, the CDR3 reads TGCAGTGCTGGCCTAAGAGGAGGGGAGACCCAGTACTTC. This codes for CSAGLRGGETQYF.

Comment on this clonotype: The junction departs from the called germline gene at one end, perhaps through a read error. The rearrangement links TRBV18 to TRBJ2-4; tentative D call: TRBD2 (6 bases). The germline V gene encodes CDR1 KGHSH and CDR2 LQKENI. This CDR3 region has 19 residues. In DNA form, the CDR3 reads TGTGCCAGCTCACCATCCTCTAGCGCCAGAACTCTAGCCAAAAACATTCAGTACTTT. Amino acids: CASSPSSSARTLAKNIQYF. Full variable domain (outside the CDR3, taken from reference TRBV18 and TRBJ2-4): NAGVMQNPRHLVRRRGQEARLRCSPMKGHSHVYWYRQLPEEGLKFMVYLQKENIIDESGMPKERFSAEFPKEGPSILRIQQVVRGDSAAYFCASSPSSSARTLAKNIQYFGAGTRLSVL.